This T cell receptor (beta chain) was identified in a study of cytomegalovirus exposure and HLA in healthy donors. From germline, CDR1 is MNHNS and CDR2 SASEGT. Trimming pared 2 bases from V and 7 bases from J, leaving 14 bases between. The CDR3 runs 14 residues. A word on this clone: As yet, its antigen is unknown.

These donors counted as nominally healthy when sampled, but unrecorded immune exposures were likely. Study-wide results and limits: Of the V segments, some could not be distinguished, including TRBV6-2 and TRBV6-3, and were excluded.

Amplification used 60 Vbeta primers and 13 Jbeta primers. Method: immunoSEQ multiplex PCR; TCRdb's copy keeps in-frame clones and lacks some. The table lists about 140,000 clones, around 84% of them singletons, with 2% to 3% in the top ten. The source material was PBMCs. This clonotype was obtained from a man aged 45-65 years in good health and CMV-seronegative. The chain joins TRBV6-1 to TRBJ1-2, with a tentative D call TRBD1 (6 bases). CDR3 residues: CASSELVGASGYTF. CDR3 nucleotide sequence: TGTGCCAGCAGTGAATTGGTGGGGGCCAGTGGCTACACCTTC.